A single sample gave rise to the 28 T cell receptor beta chains below, sequenced in a study of control samples from healthy donors and cancer patients (dated by TCRdb to 2020 to 2022). Library preparation employed the immunoSEQ multiplex PCR assay. The source is immuneACCESS, and TCRdb retained only in-frame sequences with V and J called. Part of the clones is not carried over; for the studies checked, unresolved V genes explain less than half of this, and the remainder is unexplained. A total of around 100,000 clones appear in this sample, over 75% of them only once. Jointly, the top ten make up 18% of the sample. The source material was blood. Receptors were obtained from a woman aged 45-65 years in good health.

The chain has TRBV11-2 and TRBJ2-5; D is unresolved. Trimming cost V 5 bases and J 5 bases, with 12 bases left between them. This CDR3 contains 13 residues. From germline, CDR1 is SGHAT and CDR2 FQNNGV. The CDR3 bases are TGTGCCAGCAGCCGCTCCGATAGGGAGACCCAGTACTTC. Protein: CASSRSDRETQYF.

J is TRBJ1-1 and V is TRBV14, with 8 bases identical to TRBD1. The J segment lost 3 bases and the V segment lost 0 bases, leaving 12 bases of the junction unmatched. Looked up from germline, CDR1 is SGHDN and CDR2 is FVKESK. The CDR3 runs to 18 residues. CDR3 residues: CASSQERRGHKRDTEAFF. As DNA, the CDR3 is TGTGCCAGCAGCCAAGAGCGCAGGGGGCACAAGCGGGACACTGAAGCTTTCTTT.

The genes are TRBV15 and TRBJ1-4; unclear D gene. The V gene lost 0 bases and the J gene lost 0 bases, with 8 bases spanning the gap. Germline V lookup: CDR1 LNHNV, CDR2 YYDKDF (reference sequence). The CDR3 runs 16 residues. DNA of the CDR3: TGTGCCACCAGCAGAGATGGCCGGACAACTAATGAAAAACTGTTTTTT. Residues: CATSRDGRTTNEKLFF. Complete variable domain (other parts from reference TRBV15 and TRBJ1-4): DAMVIQNPRYQVTQFGKPVTLSCSQTLNHNVMYWYQQKSSQAPKLLFHYYDKDFNNEADTPDNFQSRRPNTSFCFLDIRSPGLGDTAMYLCATSRDGRTTNEKLFFGSGTQLSVL.

J is TRBJ2-7 and V is TRBV30; D is uncertain. Germline CDR1 reads GTSNPN; CDR2 reads SVGIG (reference sequence). This CDR3 is built from 15 residues. Trimming stripped 2 bases from V and 2 bases from J, with 16 bases between. The CDR3 region has the DNA TGTGCCTGGAGTTCCGAGGCGCCTCGACCCTACGAGCAGTACTTC. It encodes CAWSSEAPRPYEQYF.

The chain combines TRBV5-5 with TRBJ1-1, with D possibly TRBD1 on 5 matching bases. This CDR3 has 16 residues. With 3 bases removed from V and 4 bases from J, the gap between germline ends came to 19 bases. Germline assignment: CDR1 SGHKS and CDR2 YYEKEE (reference sequence). In DNA, the CDR3 is TGTGCCAGCAGCTCGAAGACAACAGGACCCGGCACTGAAGCTTTCTTT. This translates into CASSSKTTGPGTEAFF.

V gene TRBV5-1 combines with J gene TRBJ1-3; the match to TRBD1 covers 8 bases. Looked up from germline, CDR1 is SGHRS and CDR2 is YFSETQ. The J segment lost 2 bases and the V segment lost 4 bases, leaving 5 bases of the junction unmatched. The CDR3 runs 15 residues. CDR3 DNA: TGCGCCAGCAGCGTAGGACAGGGACCTGGAAACACCATATATTTT. Amino acid sequence: CASSVGQGPGNTIYF.

In this sample, this clone turned up once. The J gene is TRBJ2-7, the V gene TRBV10-2, with D perhaps matching TRBD1 (6 bases). CDR1 WSHSY and CDR2 SAAADI come from the germline V gene. The CDR3 is 12 residues long. V lost 3 bases and J 5 bases, leaving 8 bases between the germline ends. The CDR3 sequence: CASSEGGHEQYV. The CDR3 DNA reads as TGCGCCAGCAGTGAAGGGGGTCACGAGCAGTACGTC.

The chain's CDR3 is CASSPKGRINQPQHF. The CDR3 DNA sequence: TGTGCCAGCAGTCCTAAGGGGCGGATCAATCAGCCCCAGCATTTT. V and J are TRBV6-5 and TRBJ1-5; TRBD1 is a possible D gene (5 bases). V was cut by 5 bases and J by 3 bases, with 14 bases left in between. Germline V gene sequence: CDR1 MNHEY, CDR2 SVGAGI. The CDR3 contains 15 residues.

This chain uses TRBV7-2 with TRBJ2-1, with 15 nucleotides matching TRBD2. V shed 5 bases, J shed 5 bases, and the junction held 10 bases outside the gene matches. In germline, CDR1 is SGHTA, CDR2 FQGNSA. The CDR3 runs to 18 residues. CDR3 loop: CASSPWTSGRAFHNEQFF. The CDR3 DNA reads TGTGCCAGCAGCCCATGGACTAGCGGGAGGGCCTTCCACAATGAGCAGTTCTTC.

V gene TRBV30 combines with J gene TRBJ1-1, with no clear D. CDR1 is GTSNPN and CDR2 is SVGIG in the germline V gene (reference sequence). The CDR3 sequence is 12 residues long. V shed 0 bases and J shed 8 bases, with 10 bases lying between them. CDR3 coding DNA: TGTGCCTGGAGTGTATGGGCAGACGAAGCTTTCTTT. This translates into CAWSVWADEAFF. The full variable domain, completed using reference TRBV30 and TRBJ1-1, is SQTIHQWPATLVQPVGSPLSLECTVEGTSNPNLYWYRQAAGRGLQLLFYSVGIGQISSEVPQNLSASRPQDRQFILSSKKLLLSDSGFYLCAWSVWADEAFFGQGTRLTVV.

V usage is TRBV20-1 and J usage is TRBJ2-1; 9 nucleotides match TRBD1. The CDR3 spans 17 residues. Germline-derived CDR1 and CDR2 are DFQATT and SNEGSKA (reference sequence). The J segment lost 6 bases and the V segment lost 3 bases, leaving 15 bases of the junction unmatched. The CDR3 sequence is CSASPTGGAFMVNEQFF. The CDR3 nucleotides are TGCAGTGCTAGTCCTACAGGGGGCGCATTCATGGTCAATGAGCAGTTCTTC.

The V and J genes are TRBV19 and TRBJ2-3; D remains unclear. Germline values: CDR1 LNHDA, CDR2 SQIVND (reference sequence). Deletions cut 10 bases from V and 2 bases from J, with 7 bases between. This CDR3 spans 11 amino acids. The CDR3 coding sequence is TGTGCCACCTCTTACACAGATACGCAGTATTTT. Its protein product is CATSYTDTQYF.

This chain uses TRBV27 with TRBJ2-7; 10 nucleotides agree with TRBD2. Germline assignment: CDR1 MNHEY and CDR2 SMNVEV (reference sequence). The CDR3 runs 14 residues. V was pared by 5 bases and J by 0 bases, with 1 base of the junction left unmatched. The CDR3: CASSLAGDSYEQYF. CDR3 coding DNA: TGTGCCAGCAGTCTAGCGGGGGACTCCTACGAGCAGTACTTC.

The chain combines TRBV7-2 with TRBJ2-7; D uncertain. The CDR3 runs 14 residues. V lost 0 bases and J 6 bases, leaving 12 bases between the germline ends. Germline CDR1 reads SGHTA; CDR2 reads FQGNSA. The chain's CDR3 is CASSLAGPVSEQYF. The CDR3 DNA is TGTGCCAGCAGCTTAGCCGGGCCGGTTTCCGAGCAGTACTTC.

This chain uses TRBV5-1 with TRBJ2-3, with TRBD2 matching over 9 bases. The CDR3 sequence is 15 residues long. Trimming cost V 4 bases and J 4 bases; bases outside gene matches: 7. Germline assignment: CDR1 SGHRS and CDR2 YFSETQ. The CDR3 is CASSPAQRGADTQYF. The DNA for the CDR3 is TGCGCCAGCAGCCCGGCACAGCGGGGGGCAGATACGCAGTATTTT.

J is TRBJ2-1 and V is TRBV20-1; possibly TRBD1 for D (5 bases). Trimming took off 3 bases at V and 6 bases at J, with 15 bases between the two ends. Germline CDR1 DFQATT, CDR2 SNEGSKA (reference sequence). The CDR3 has 14 residues. CDR3 in DNA: TGCAGTGCTAGTTTCAGGGCCGCCTCCAATGAGCAGTTCTTC. It yields the protein CSASFRAASNEQFF.

This chain uses TRBV4-1 with TRBJ1-6, with 8 bases identical to TRBD1. Germline V gene sequence: CDR1 MGHRA, CDR2 YSYEKL. CDR3 length: 15 residues. Trimming cost V 5 bases and J 3 bases; bases outside gene matches: 3. CDR3 DNA sequence: TGCGCCAGCAGCATGGACAGGGACTATAATTCACCCCTCCACTTT. It specifies CASSMDRDYNSPLHF.

This chain uses TRBV7-9 with TRBJ2-2, with 7 bases lining up with TRBD2. The CDR3 is 15 residues long. From germline, CDR1 is SEHNR and CDR2 FQNEAQ (reference sequence). V lost 1 base to trimming and J lost 5 bases; unmatched junction nucleotides: 4. CDR3 sequence (DNA): TGTGCCAGCAGCTTAGGGGAGGGCCATACCGGGGAGCTGTTTTTT. Translation: CASSLGEGHTGELFF.

The chain has TRBV7-9 and TRBJ1-4; 10 nucleotides align to TRBD1. The CDR3 totals 14 residues. Germline CDR1 is SEHNR and CDR2 is FQNEAQ (reference sequence). The V segment lost 5 bases and the J segment 7 bases; nucleotides outside the gene matches: 4. Written as DNA, the CDR3 is TGTGCCAGCAGCAACCGGGACAGGGGTGAAAAACTGTTTTTT. Encoded protein: CASSNRDRGEKLFF.

The chain is built from TRBV9 and TRBJ1-6; TRBD1 matches at 8 bases. The length of the CDR3 is 16 residues. V was clipped by 4 bases and J by 6 bases; unmatched bases: 9. Germline-derived CDR1 and CDR2 are SGDLS and YYNGEE. This CDR3 reads CASSPDRVRANSPLHF. As DNA, the CDR3 is TGTGCCAGCAGCCCGGACAGGGTACGGGCTAATTCACCCCTCCACTTT.

The rearrangement uses TRBV7-3 and TRBJ2-1; tentatively, D is TRBD1 or TRBD2 (7 bases each). V lost 5 bases and J lost 0, with 11 bases in between. From germline, CDR1 is SGHTA and CDR2 FQGTGA. This CDR3 region has 15 residues. CDR3 sequence: CASSPGGVSYNEQFF. The CDR3 DNA follows: TGTGCCAGCAGCCCAGGGGGGGTCTCCTACAATGAGCAGTTCTTC. The whole variable domain, filled in from reference TRBV7-3 and TRBJ2-1, reads GAGVSQTPSNKVTEKGKYVELRCDPISGHTALYWYRQSLGQGPEFLIYFQGTGAADDSGLPNDRFFAVRPEGSVSTLKIQRTERGDSAVYLCASSPGGVSYNEQFFGPGTRLTVL.

The chain couples TRBV11-2 to TRBJ2-5; D is unclear. The CDR3 consists of 14 residues. Looked up from germline, CDR1 is SGHAT and CDR2 is FQNNGV. V was trimmed by 0 bases and J by 3 bases, leaving 8 bases between them. DNA for the CDR3: TGTGCCAGCAGCTTAGATATGATTGAAGAGACCCAGTACTTC. It encodes CASSLDMIEETQYF.

The chain carries TRBV5-1 and TRBJ2-1; D remains unclear. The CDR3 sequence is 15 residues long. Germline loops: CDR1 SGHRS, CDR2 YFSETQ. Trimming took 0 bases from V and 0 from J, leaving 7 bases between them. The CDR3 region is CASSLASSSYNEQFF. The CDR3 coding sequence is TGCGCCAGCAGCTTGGCATCGAGCTCCTACAATGAGCAGTTCTTC. The full variable domain, rest sourced from reference TRBV5-1 and TRBJ2-1, is KAGVTQTPRYLIKTRGQQVTLSCSPISGHRSVSWYQQTPGQGLQFLFEYFSETQRNKGNFPGRFSGRQFSNSRSEMNVSTLELGDSALYLCASSLASSSYNEQFFGPGTRLTVL.

V usage is TRBV6-2 or TRBV6-3 and J usage is TRBJ2-7; D may be TRBD1 or TRBD2 (6 bases each). Germline lookup yields CDR1 MNHEY and CDR2 SVGEGT. V was trimmed by 4 bases and J by 7 bases, leaving 11 bases between them. This CDR3 spans 12 amino acids. CDR3 sequence (DNA): TGTGCCAGCAGTTGGGGGCGGGGTGAGCAGTACGTC. It translates to CASSWGRGEQYV.

The chain couples TRBV10-3 to TRBJ1-2; maybe TRBD1 (5 bases). This CDR3 contains 15 residues. The V end lost 4 bases, the J end lost 4 bases, and 16 bases lay between the germline ends. The V gene's germline CDR1 is ENHRY and CDR2 SYGVKD. The CDR3 DNA sequence: TGTGCCATCAGTGGGGGACCGGAGGGGTTCTATGGCTACACCTTC. Translated, it gives CAISGGPEGFYGYTF.

This clone is a singleton in its sample. The J gene is TRBJ1-3, the V gene TRBV18; the match to TRBD1 covers 9 bases. The germline V gene has CDR1 KGHSH and CDR2 LQKENI. V shed 0 bases and J 2 bases; nucleotides not matched to a gene: 8. This CDR3 spans 18 amino acids. CDR3 loop: CASSPPTGRQGAGNTIYF. The CDR3 bases are TGTGCCAGCTCACCACCGACGGGGCGACAGGGGGCTGGAAACACCATATATTTT.

The chain is built from TRBV24-1 and TRBJ1-1, with 9 bases identical to TRBD1. V trimming: 7 bases; J trimming: 4 bases; junction bases outside the gene matches: 3. The CDR3 contains 13 residues. Germline CDR1 and CDR2: KGHDR and SFDVKD. The DNA for the CDR3 is TGTGCCACCAGGCGGGACAGGGCCACTGAAGCTTTCTTT. Protein: CATRRDRATEAFF.

This chain links TRBV5-1 with TRBJ2-3; 8 positions agree with TRBD2. J gave up 3 bases and V 3 bases, and 9 bases lay outside the gene matches. The CDR3 has 16 residues. Per the germline V gene, CDR1 is SGHRS and CDR2 is YFSETQ. The CDR3 protein is CASSWSGGYLTDTQYF. In DNA form, the CDR3 reads TGCGCCAGCAGCTGGAGCGGGGGTTACTTAACAGATACGCAGTATTTT.